This TCR beta chain originates from a study of T cell repertoires in cytomegalovirus infection. Study-level findings and limits: HLA-C-restricted CMV-specific TCR beta clonotypes prevailed in the ex vivo response.

The CDR3 totals 14 residues. Trimming stripped 3 bases from V and 3 bases from J, with 9 bases between. Per germline, CDR1 SGHTA and CDR2 FQGNSA. TCRdb reprocessed the reads via MiXCR and lists one record per CDR3 protein. The sample consists of approximately 320,000 distinct CDR3 sequences, approximately 9.5% of them appearing once. This clonotype has at least ten counts. Its antigen is still unknown. Material: PBMCs. The rearrangement joins TRBV7-2 to TRBJ1-5; possible D gene TRBD1, 6 bases. This receptor was identified in a human donor in good health (CMV status not recorded). Some clones in this sample may be carry-over from other donors' samples. The CDR3 protein is CASSLGGANQPQHF. CDR3 coding DNA: TGTGCCAGCAGCTTGGGGGGGGCCAATCAGCCCCAGCATTTT.